This T cell receptor beta chain was found in a study of OX40 agonist ivuxolimab in advanced cancers. Whole-study context: Age averaged 60 years (range roughly 23 to 79), and 82.7% were male.

V gave up 1 base and J gave up 3 bases; unmatched junction bases: 9. This CDR3 is built from 17 residues. CDR1 is LGHNA, CDR2 YNFKEQ, per germline. Clones were sequenced by immunoSEQ multiplex PCR, and TCRdb holds only the in-frame ones, with some missing. The sample yields around 84,000 clones, about 92% seen once. The sequencing used CD4+ or CD8+ T cells sorted from blood, collected in a trial of the OX40 agonist ivuxolimab. This receptor was taken from an adult with an advanced solid tumor such as melanoma, head and neck, liver or kidney cancer. The chain joins TRBV4-2 to TRBJ2-7; 10 bases agree with TRBD1. CDR3 amino acids: CASSQVIWGTGDYEQYF. The CDR3 region has the DNA TGTGCCAGCAGCCAAGTTATTTGGGGGACAGGGGACTACGAGCAGTACTTC.